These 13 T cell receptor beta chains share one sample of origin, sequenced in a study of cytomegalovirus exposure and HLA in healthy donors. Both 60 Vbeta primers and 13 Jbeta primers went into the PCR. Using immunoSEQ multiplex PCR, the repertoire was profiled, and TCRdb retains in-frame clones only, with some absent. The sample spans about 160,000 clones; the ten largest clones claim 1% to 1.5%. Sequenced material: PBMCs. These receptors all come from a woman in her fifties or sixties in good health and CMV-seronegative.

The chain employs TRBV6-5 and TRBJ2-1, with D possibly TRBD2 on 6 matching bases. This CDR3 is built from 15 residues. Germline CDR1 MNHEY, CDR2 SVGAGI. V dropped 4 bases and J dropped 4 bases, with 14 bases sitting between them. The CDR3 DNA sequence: TGTGCCAGCAGTTTCTGGGGGGAGGCTTACAATGAGCAGTTCTTC. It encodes CASSFWGEAYNEQFF.

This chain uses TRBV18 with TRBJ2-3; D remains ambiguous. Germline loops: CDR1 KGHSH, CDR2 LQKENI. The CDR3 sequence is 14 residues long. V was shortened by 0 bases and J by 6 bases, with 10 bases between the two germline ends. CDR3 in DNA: TGTGCCAGCTCACCACCGGTCGGAGTGGATACGCAGTATTTT. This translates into CASSPPVGVDTQYF. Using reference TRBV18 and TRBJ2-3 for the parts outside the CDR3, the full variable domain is NAGVMQNPRHLVRRRGQEARLRCSPMKGHSHVYWYRQLPEEGLKFMVYLQKENIIDESGMPKERFSAEFPKEGPSILRIQQVVRGDSAAYFCASSPPVGVDTQYFGPGTRLTVL.

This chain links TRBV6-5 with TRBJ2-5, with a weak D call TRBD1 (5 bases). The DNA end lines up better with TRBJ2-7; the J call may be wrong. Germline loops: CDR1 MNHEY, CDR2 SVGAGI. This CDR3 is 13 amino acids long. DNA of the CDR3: TGTGCCAGCAGTCGGACAAGCTCCTACGAGCAGTACTTC. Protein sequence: CASSRTSSYEQYF.

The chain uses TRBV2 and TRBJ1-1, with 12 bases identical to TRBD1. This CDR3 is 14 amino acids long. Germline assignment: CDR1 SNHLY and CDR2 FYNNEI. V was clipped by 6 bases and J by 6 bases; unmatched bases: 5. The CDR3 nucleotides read TGTGCCAGCAGGGGGACAGGGGGCAGCCCTGAAGCTTTCTTT. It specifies CASRGTGGSPEAFF. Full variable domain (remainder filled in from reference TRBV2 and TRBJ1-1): EPEVTQTPSHQVTQMGQEVILRCVPISNHLYFYWYRQILGQKVEFLVSFYNNEISEKSEIFDDQFSVERPDGSNFTLKIRSTKLEDSAMYFCASRGTGGSPEAFFGQGTRLTVV.

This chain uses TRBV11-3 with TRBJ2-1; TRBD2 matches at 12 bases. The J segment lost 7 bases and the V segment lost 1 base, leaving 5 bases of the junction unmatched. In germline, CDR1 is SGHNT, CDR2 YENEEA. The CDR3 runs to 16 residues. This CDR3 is CASSLGLAGGPNEQFF. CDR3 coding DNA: TGTGCCAGCAGCTTAGGTCTAGCGGGGGGGCCGAATGAGCAGTTCTTC.

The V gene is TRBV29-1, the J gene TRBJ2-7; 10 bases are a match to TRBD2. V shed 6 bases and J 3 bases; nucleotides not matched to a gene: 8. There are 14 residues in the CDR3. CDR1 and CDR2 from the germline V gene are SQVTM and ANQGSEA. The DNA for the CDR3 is TGCAGCGTGGGGCCTAGCGGGAGTGGCTACGAGCAGTACTTC. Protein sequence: CSVGPSGSGYEQYF.

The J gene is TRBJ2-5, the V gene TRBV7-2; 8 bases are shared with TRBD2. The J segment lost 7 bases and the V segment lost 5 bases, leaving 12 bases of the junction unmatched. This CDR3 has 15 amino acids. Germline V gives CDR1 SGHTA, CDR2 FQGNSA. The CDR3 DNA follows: TGTGCCAGCAGCAAATACGGGGGGGCCGGGGGGACCCAGTACTTC. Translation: CASSKYGGAGGTQYF.

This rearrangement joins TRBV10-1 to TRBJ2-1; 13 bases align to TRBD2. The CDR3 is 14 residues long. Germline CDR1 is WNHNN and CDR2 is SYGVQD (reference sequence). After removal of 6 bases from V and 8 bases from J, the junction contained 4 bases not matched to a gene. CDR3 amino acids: CASSGLAGVDEQFF. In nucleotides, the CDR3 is TGCGCCAGCAGCGGACTAGCGGGAGTAGATGAGCAGTTCTTC.

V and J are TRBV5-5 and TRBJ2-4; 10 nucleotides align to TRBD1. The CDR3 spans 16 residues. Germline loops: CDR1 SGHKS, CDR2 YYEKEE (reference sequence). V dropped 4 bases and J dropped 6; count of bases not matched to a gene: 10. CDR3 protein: CASSPRQGAPLNIQYF. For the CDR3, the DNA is TGTGCCAGCAGCCCCCGACAGGGGGCGCCTTTAAACATTCAGTACTTC.

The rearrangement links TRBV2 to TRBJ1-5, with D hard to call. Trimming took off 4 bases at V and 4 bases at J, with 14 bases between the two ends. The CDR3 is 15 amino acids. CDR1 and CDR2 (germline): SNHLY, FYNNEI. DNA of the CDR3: TGTGCCAGCAGTGCCGGATACAGCCCAAATCAGCCCCAGCATTTT. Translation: CASSAGYSPNQPQHF. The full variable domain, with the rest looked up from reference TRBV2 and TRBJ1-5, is EPEVTQTPSHQVTQMGQEVILRCVPISNHLYFYWYRQILGQKVEFLVSFYNNEISEKSEIFDDQFSVERPDGSNFTLKIRSTKLEDSAMYFCASSAGYSPNQPQHFGDGTRLSIL.

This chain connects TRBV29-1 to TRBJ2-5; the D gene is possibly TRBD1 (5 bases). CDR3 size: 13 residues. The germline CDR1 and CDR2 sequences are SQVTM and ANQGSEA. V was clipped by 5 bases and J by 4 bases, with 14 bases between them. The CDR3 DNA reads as TGCAGCGTTATGGGTCAGGGTCTAGAGACCCAGTACTTC. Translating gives CSVMGQGLETQYF.

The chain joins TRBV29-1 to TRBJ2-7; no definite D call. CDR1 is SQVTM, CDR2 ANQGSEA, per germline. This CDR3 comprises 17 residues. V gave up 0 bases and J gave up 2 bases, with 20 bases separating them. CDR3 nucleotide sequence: TGCAGCGTTGAAGATTTGAACCCGGCGGTGCCCACCTACGAGCAGTACTTC. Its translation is CSVEDLNPAVPTYEQYF.

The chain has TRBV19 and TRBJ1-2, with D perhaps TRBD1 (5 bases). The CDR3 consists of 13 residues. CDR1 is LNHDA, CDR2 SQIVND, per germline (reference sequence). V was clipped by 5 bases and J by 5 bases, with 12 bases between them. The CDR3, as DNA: TGTGCCAGTAGTTCTATATCAGGGTATGGCTACACCTTC. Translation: CASSSISGYGYTF.